The next 17 T cell receptor beta chains were all read from a single sample in a study of blood T cell repertoires in COVID-19. The table came from immunoSEQ multiplex PCR; TCRdb's copy has only in-frame clones and leaves some out. The sample has approximately 43,000 clones, around 82% seen once. Material for sequencing was peripheral blood. The origin of the receptors is a middle-aged man with active or convalescent COVID-19.

The gene calls are TRBV29-1 and TRBJ1-1, with 9 bases fitting TRBD1. CDR3 length: 15 amino acids. Germline V gene lookup returns CDR1 SQVTM and CDR2 ANQGSEA. Losses at the gene ends were 7 bases for V and 7 bases for J; bases not matched to a gene: 16. CDR3 nucleotides: TGCAGCGCCGCTAATCCGGGACAGGGAAAAAGTGAAGCTTTCTTT. Encoded protein: CSAANPGQGKSEAFF.

This clone was seen only a few times. V gene TRBV14 combines with J gene TRBJ2-1; TRBD2 matches 8 bases. V trimming: 4 bases; J trimming: 4 bases; junction bases outside the gene matches: 9. CDR3 length: 16 amino acids. Germline CDR1 SGHDN, CDR2 FVKESK. The CDR3 nucleotides read TGTGCCAGCAGCCTCCTAGCGGGCCAGCCTTACAATGAGCAGTTCTTC. This gives the protein CASSLLAGQPYNEQFF.

The chain combines TRBV6-6 with TRBJ2-7; possible D gene TRBD1, 5 bases. The germline V gene has CDR1 MNHNY and CDR2 SVGAGI (reference sequence). CDR3 length: 14 amino acids. V was trimmed by 2 bases and J by 2 bases, leaving 10 bases between them. CDR3 nucleotide sequence: TGTGCCAGCAGTTACCGGCAGGGCACCTACGAGCAGTACTTC. It specifies CASSYRQGTYEQYF.

This clone was counted between two and nine times. The chain joins TRBV5-1 to TRBJ2-1; D perhaps matches TRBD1 (6 bases). The V end lost 0 bases, the J end lost 7 bases, and 14 bases lay between the germline ends. CDR3 size: 15 residues. The V gene's germline CDR1 is SGHRS and CDR2 YFSETQ. The CDR3 coding sequence is TGCGCCAGCAGCTTGGACTGGGGGCAGGGAAATGAGCAGTTCTTC. Its protein product is CASSLDWGQGNEQFF.

DNA for the CDR3: TGTGCCAGCAGCGTAGATCAGGGCACTGAAGCTTTCTTT. This codes for CASSVDQGTEAFF. This chain connects TRBV9 to TRBJ1-1, with D perhaps matching TRBD1 (5 bases). V shed 0 bases and J shed 4 bases, with 7 bases lying between them. Germline assignment: CDR1 SGDLS and CDR2 YYNGEE. The CDR3 totals 13 residues.

The chain employs TRBV19 and TRBJ1-2, with TRBD1 matching over 9 bases. V was clipped by 9 bases and J by 7 bases; unmatched bases: 9. Germline V gene data show CDR1 as LNHDA and CDR2 as SQIVND (reference sequence). This CDR3 has 13 residues. The CDR3 here is CASQRDRVRGYTF. CDR3 DNA: TGTGCCAGCCAAAGGGACAGGGTGCGTGGCTACACCTTC.

The CDR3 sequence: CASSQPGQGIAEAFF. Here the CDR3 DNA reads TGCGCCAGCAGCCAACCGGGACAGGGAATCGCTGAAGCTTTCTTT. V gene TRBV4-1 combines with J gene TRBJ1-1, with 9 bases matching TRBD1. Per the germline V gene, CDR1 is MGHRA and CDR2 is YSYEKL. The CDR3 is 15 amino acids. Trimming at V came to 2 bases and at J to 6 bases, leaving 7 bases not matched to a gene.

This clone was detected only a few times. V usage is TRBV6-6 and J usage is TRBJ2-1, with 9 bases matching TRBD1. Germline CDR1 is MNHNY and CDR2 is SVGAGI (reference sequence). The CDR3 has 15 residues. V shed 5 bases and J 4 bases; nucleotides not matched to a gene: 6. The DNA for the CDR3 is TGTGCCAGCAGTCGATCGGGACAGGGTTACAATGAGCAGTTCTTC. Protein: CASSRSGQGYNEQFF.

The rearrangement uses TRBV6-1 and TRBJ2-1; D is perhaps TRBD1 (5 bases). The V end lost 0 bases, the J end lost 4 bases, and 16 bases lay between the germline ends. The germline V gene has CDR1 MNHNS and CDR2 SASEGT. The CDR3 covers 17 residues. CDR3 in DNA: TGTGCCAGCAGTGAAGCTAGCAAGGGGTGGGAATACAATGAGCAGTTCTTC. Amino acids: CASSEASKGWEYNEQFF.

The chain has TRBV19 and TRBJ1-4; 7 nucleotides agree with TRBD1. This CDR3 is built from 14 residues. V trimming: 10 bases; J trimming: 7 bases; junction bases outside the gene matches: 12. The germline V gene encodes CDR1 LNHDA and CDR2 SQIVND (reference sequence). The CDR3 coding sequence is TGTGCCACCAAGCAGACAGGGCGAGGTGAAAAACTGTTTTTT. This gives the protein CATKQTGRGEKLFF.

The genes are TRBV9 and TRBJ1-3; 7 bases agree with TRBD1. With 4 bases clipped from V and 0 bases from J, the junction kept 10 bases outside the gene matches. There are 17 residues in the CDR3. Germline V lookup: CDR1 SGDLS, CDR2 YYNGEE. The CDR3 DNA follows: TGTGCCAGCAGCTCCAACAGACAGGGAAGCTCTGGAAACACCATATATTTT. Translation: CASSSNRQGSSGNTIYF.

J is TRBJ1-1 and V is TRBV28, with 7 bases identical to TRBD1. This CDR3 contains 13 residues. The J segment lost 14 bases and the V segment lost 5 bases, leaving 14 bases of the junction unmatched. Germline CDR1 and CDR2: MDHEN and SYDVKM. The CDR3 sequence: CASSEGAEGRRFF. The CDR3 bases are TGTGCCAGCAGTGAGGGGGCGGAGGGCAGAAGGTTCTTT.

The chain couples TRBV4-3 to TRBJ1-1, with D possibly matching TRBD1 (6 bases). Germline V gene data show CDR1 as LGHNA and CDR2 as YSLEER. The CDR3 extends over 14 amino acids. Trimming pared 1 base from V and 5 bases from J, leaving 11 bases between. The CDR3 loop reads CASSQAVRGTEAFF. CDR3 nucleotide sequence: TGCGCCAGCAGCCAAGCGGTAAGGGGGACTGAAGCTTTCTTT.

This chain joins TRBV6-5 and TRBJ1-1, with 7 bases lining up with TRBD1. This CDR3 region has 14 residues. Germline CDR1 reads MNHEY; CDR2 reads SVGAGI. Trimming took 6 bases from V and 0 from J; bases not matched to a gene: 4. The DNA for the CDR3 is TGTGCCAGCAGGCAAGGACAGGTGAACACTGAAGCTTTCTTT. This codes for CASRQGQVNTEAFF.

This clone showed up just once. V gene TRBV7-2 combines with J gene TRBJ2-7, with 8 bases identical to TRBD1. V gave up 3 bases and J gave up 3 bases; unmatched junction bases: 7. The CDR3 totals 15 residues. Germline-derived CDR1 and CDR2 are SGHTA and FQGNSA. DNA for the CDR3: TGTGCCAGCAGCTTCGCAGGGGGCTTGTACTACGAGCAGTACTTC. Amino acids: CASSFAGGLYYEQYF.

The J gene is TRBJ1-5, the V gene TRBV7-2; D might be TRBD1 (5 bases). The CDR3 is 17 amino acids. CDR1 and CDR2 (germline): SGHTA, FQGNSA. The germline V and J ends were trimmed by 4 bases and 3 bases, with 19 bases remaining between them. CDR3 sequence reads: CASSSSIYGAVNQPQHF. In DNA, the CDR3 is TGTGCCAGCAGCTCGTCCATTTATGGGGCCGTCAATCAGCCCCAGCATTTT.

In its sample, this clone was seen a few times. CDR3 sequence: CATLGRTSGSFTDTQYF. CDR3 DNA sequence: TGTGCCACCCTGGGAAGAACTAGCGGGAGTTTCACAGATACGCAGTATTTT. This chain connects TRBV15 to TRBJ2-3; the match to TRBD2 covers 11 bases. CDR3 length equals 17 residues. Germline trimming cut 8 bases from V and 2 bases from J; bases unmatched to any gene: 12. Germline V CDR1 and CDR2: LNHNV, YYDKDF (reference sequence).